This is a list of T cell receptor beta chains from one sample in a study of T-cell reconstitution after alpha-beta-depleted transplantation in children. TCRdb reanalysed the PCR reads using MiXCR and keeps one entry per CDR3 protein. The sample holds approximately 200,000 distinct CDR3 sequences, more than 12% seen once. This specimen consisted of PBMCs from the stem cell graft donor, obtained from the stem cell graft. All receptors derive from a human donor who donated a stem cell graft to a child with acute lymphoblastic leukemia. Each CDR3 is given with its conserved first and last residue. The order of the fields is CDR3 protein, J gene, V gene.

CASSVGGTEETQYF	TRBJ2-5	TRBV9
CSVELPGLATSSYEQYF	TRBJ2-7	TRBV29-1
CAISSQKGGTGYHNEQFF	TRBJ2-1	TRBV10-3
CASSHRDRGGTDTQYF	TRBJ2-3	TRBV28
CASSFPRTLTDTHNEQFF	TRBJ2-1	TRBV11-2
CASSGGGPTDTQYF	TRBJ2-3	TRBV5-1
CSARAYDEQYF	TRBJ2-7	TRBV20-1
CSVDSTGVPSYEQYF	TRBJ2-7	TRBV29-1
CASSLVSGIKRYEQYF	TRBJ2-7	TRBV5-1
CARNGTGTPTYEQYF	TRBJ2-7	TRBV12-3/TRBV12-4
CSVEVRGPGDTEAFF	TRBJ1-1	TRBV29-1
CASSLGVGSGTEAFF	TRBJ1-1	TRBV5-5
CASTYFGVNTEAFF	TRBJ1-1	TRBV2